The rows below give T cell receptor beta chains drawn from one sample of a study of blood T cell repertoires in COVID-19. Sequencing used immunoSEQ multiplex PCR; TCRdb keeps in-frame clones, though not all of them. The table records under 150,000 clones, 80% to 90% of them present only once. The sequenced material came from peripheral blood. Receptors were obtained from a human donor with acute or convalescent COVID-19. The donor label of this sample is uncertain. CDR3s include the opening cysteine and the closing phenylalanine or tryptophan. The order of the fields is CDR3 DNA, CDR3 protein, V gene, J gene, D gene, clone size. The D gene is left open where the match is weak. Part of the rows lack a size; the others show once, few, many or a class for expanded clones.

CDR3nt: TGTGCCAGCAGCTTAGCGGGGACATTATTAGCCAAAAACATTCAGTACTTC
CDR3aa: CASSLAGTLLAKNIQYF
v_gene: TRBV7-2
j_gene: TRBJ2-4
d_gene: NA
abundance: NA

CDR3nt: TGTGCCAGCAGCCAAGAGTCCGGGGGGGCGGCTTACAATGAGCAGTTCTTC
CDR3aa: CASSQESGGAAYNEQFF
v_gene: TRBV4-2
j_gene: TRBJ2-1
d_gene: TRBD2
abundance: NA

CDR3nt: TGCAGCGTTACTACAGGACCCAATCAGCCCCAGCATTTT
CDR3aa: CSVTTGPNQPQHF
v_gene: TRBV29-1
j_gene: TRBJ1-5
d_gene: NA
abundance: NA

CDR3nt: TGTGCCAGCAGCTTCGGACAGGGGGGGACCCAGTACTTC
CDR3aa: CASSFGQGGTQYF
v_gene: TRBV11-2
j_gene: TRBJ2-5
d_gene: TRBD1
abundance: NA

CDR3nt: TGTGCCAGCAGCCCCTTAGGGAGCGAAGAGACCCAGTACTTC
CDR3aa: CASSPLGSEETQYF
v_gene: TRBV14
j_gene: TRBJ2-5
d_gene: NA
abundance: NA

CDR3nt: TGTGCCAGCAGTGAAGCGATTATGGCTTCTAGGAGAGGGCAGTATTTT
CDR3aa: CASSEAIMASRRGQYF
v_gene: TRBV2
j_gene: TRBJ2-3
d_gene: NA
abundance: NA

CDR3nt: TGCAGTGCTAGTGGGCGAGTGGGCAGAAGCTATGGCTACACCTTC
CDR3aa: CSASGRVGRSYGYTF
v_gene: TRBV20-1
j_gene: TRBJ1-2
d_gene: NA
abundance: NA

CDR3nt: TGCAGTGCTAGTAGGCAGGGCACTAATGAAAAACTGTTTTTT
CDR3aa: CSASRQGTNEKLFF
v_gene: TRBV20-1
j_gene: TRBJ1-4
d_gene: NA
abundance: NA

CDR3nt: TGTGCCAGCAGCCGGGACACCAACTATGGCTACACCTTC
CDR3aa: CASSRDTNYGYTF
v_gene: TRBV9
j_gene: TRBJ1-2
d_gene: NA
abundance: few

CDR3nt: TGTGCCAGCAGCACAACTAGCGGGGGCATGAATGAGCAGTTCTTC
CDR3aa: CASSTTSGGMNEQFF
v_gene: TRBV11-1
j_gene: TRBJ2-1
d_gene: TRBD2
abundance: NA

CDR3nt: TGTGCCAGCAGTTTGGGACAGGGGACCCAAGAGACCCAGTACTTC
CDR3aa: CASSLGQGTQETQYF
v_gene: TRBV11-2
j_gene: TRBJ2-5
d_gene: TRBD1
abundance: once

CDR3nt: TGTGCCATCAGTGAGTCGACAGGGGAAGGCTCACCCCTCCACTTT
CDR3aa: CAISESTGEGSPLHF
v_gene: TRBV10-3
j_gene: TRBJ1-6
d_gene: TRBD1
abundance: NA

CDR3nt: TGTGCCAGCAGTCGGACAGGGGCTGATTCACCCCTCCACTTT
CDR3aa: CASSRTGADSPLHF
v_gene: TRBV6-5
j_gene: TRBJ1-6
d_gene: TRBD1
abundance: NA

CDR3nt: TGTGCCAGCAGTTCATGGAGGGGAAGGGAGACCCAGTACTTC
CDR3aa: CASSSWRGRETQYF
v_gene: TRBV6-2/TRBV6-3
j_gene: TRBJ2-5
d_gene: NA
abundance: NA

CDR3nt: TGTGCCAGCACCGTGAGACAGGGGGCAAGCAATCAGCCCCAGCATTTT
CDR3aa: CASTVRQGASNQPQHF
v_gene: TRBV5-6
j_gene: TRBJ1-5
d_gene: TRBD1
abundance: NA

CDR3nt: TGTGCCAGCACCCAGGCAGTCTTGGCTGGCTATGGCTACACCTTC
CDR3aa: CASTQAVLAGYGYTF
v_gene: TRBV6-5
j_gene: TRBJ1-2
d_gene: NA
abundance: few

CDR3nt: TGTGCCACCAGCAGAGGGCAGGGAGGGAGGCAGTACTTC
CDR3aa: CATSRGQGGRQYF
v_gene: TRBV15
j_gene: TRBJ2-7
d_gene: TRBD2
abundance: NA

CDR3nt: TGTGCCAGCAGTCCTAAAGGGGGAATGAACACTGAAGCTTTCTTT
CDR3aa: CASSPKGGMNTEAFF
v_gene: TRBV6-5
j_gene: TRBJ1-1
d_gene: NA
abundance: NA

CDR3nt: TGTGCCAGCTTGTCGAGAGGCACTGAAGCTTTCTTT
CDR3aa: CASLSRGTEAFF
v_gene: TRBV19
j_gene: TRBJ1-1
d_gene: NA
abundance: NA

CDR3nt: TGTGCCAGCAGTTACTCGCGGGGAGGAGGTTCACCCCTCCACTTT
CDR3aa: CASSYSRGGGSPLHF
v_gene: TRBV6-5
j_gene: TRBJ1-6
d_gene: NA
abundance: NA

CDR3nt: TGTGCCAGCAGCAAGTCTTCGTCGGGACAGGGATCTGGGGCCAACGTCCTGACTTTC
CDR3aa: CASSKSSSGQGSGANVLTF
v_gene: TRBV21-1
j_gene: TRBJ2-6
d_gene: NA
abundance: NA

CDR3nt: TGTGCCAGCAGCCCCACAGGGGGGCCCGGGGAGCTGTTTTTT
CDR3aa: CASSPTGGPGELFF
v_gene: TRBV9
j_gene: TRBJ2-2
d_gene: TRBD1
abundance: NA

CDR3nt: TGTGCCAGCCGGTCCAGGGGTGATTCACCCCTCCACTTT
CDR3aa: CASRSRGDSPLHF
v_gene: TRBV6-5
j_gene: TRBJ1-6
d_gene: NA
abundance: NA

CDR3nt: TGTGCCAGCAGCACTTGGGGCAGAGCCACAGATACGCAGTATTTT
CDR3aa: CASSTWGRATDTQYF
v_gene: TRBV7-9
j_gene: TRBJ2-3
d_gene: NA
abundance: NA